Below, 27 T cell receptor beta chains from the same sample are listed, as sequenced in a study of cytomegalovirus exposure and HLA in healthy donors. The PCR had 60 Vbeta and 13 Jbeta primers. Assay: immunoSEQ multiplex PCR; the TCRdb copy retains only in-frame clones and omits some. This sample contains 120,000 or so clones. Material for sequencing was PBMCs. Receptors originate from a man aged 18 to 30 in good health and CMV-seronegative.

The chain has TRBV6-5 and TRBJ2-1; D might be TRBD1 (6 bases). Deletions cut 8 bases from V and 2 bases from J, with 16 bases between. This CDR3 has 15 residues. Germline CDR1 reads MNHEY; CDR2 reads SVGAGI. In DNA, the CDR3 is TGTGCCAGCTGGGGAATGAAGGGGGCCTACAATGAGCAGTTCTTC. Protein: CASWGMKGAYNEQFF.

This chain joins TRBV7-9 and TRBJ1-4; 8 bases fit TRBD1. Germline V gene sequence: CDR1 SEHNR, CDR2 FQNEAQ (reference sequence). The V and J ends lost 2 bases and 7 bases, in that order; junction bases with no gene match: 6. There are 15 residues in the CDR3. The CDR3 bases are TGTGCCAGCAGCTTAAGGACAGGGTTCGGTGAAAAACTGTTTTTT. As protein: CASSLRTGFGEKLFF. The whole variable domain, filled in from reference TRBV7-9 and TRBJ1-4, reads DTGVSQNPRHKITKRGQNVTFRCDPISEHNRLYWYRQTLGQGPEFLTYFQNEAQLEKSRLLSDRFSAERPKGSFSTLEIQRTEQGDSAMYLCASSLRTGFGEKLFFGSGTQLSVL.

The chain combines TRBV19 with TRBJ2-7; 8 bases are a match to TRBD1. Germline CDR1 is LNHDA and CDR2 is SQIVND (reference sequence). V was pared by 5 bases and J by 4 bases, with 10 bases of the junction left unmatched. The length of the CDR3 is 15 residues. The CDR3 DNA reads as TGTGCCAGTAGTGCCGGACAGGGTGCCTCTTACGAGCAGTACTTC. Protein: CASSAGQGASYEQYF.

The V and J genes are TRBV6-5 and TRBJ1-2; 7 nucleotides line up with TRBD1. The J segment lost 0 bases and the V segment lost 11 bases, leaving 6 bases of the junction unmatched. Germline CDR1 MNHEY, CDR2 SVGAGI. CDR3 length equals 13 residues. CDR3 nucleotide sequence: TGTGCCGCATGGACAGGAGCTAACTATGGCTACACCTTC. Its protein is CAAWTGANYGYTF.

V is TRBV7-9 and J is TRBJ1-2; possible D gene TRBD1, 6 bases. V was cut by 7 bases and J by 4 bases, with 19 bases left in between. The CDR3 has 15 residues. In germline, CDR1 is SEHNR, CDR2 FQNEAQ (reference sequence). The CDR3 here is CASTDRGISPYGYTF. The CDR3 DNA sequence: TGTGCCAGCACTGATAGGGGGATTTCCCCCTATGGCTACACCTTC.

This sequence joins TRBV9 and TRBJ2-1; 8 nucleotides agree with TRBD2. With V trimmed by 0 bases and J by 4 bases, 3 bases remained unmatched. Germline V gene sequence: CDR1 SGDLS, CDR2 YYNGEE. CDR3 length: 15 residues. The CDR3 reads CASSVDSGVYNEQFF. CDR3 nucleotides: TGTGCCAGCAGCGTAGATAGCGGGGTTTACAATGAGCAGTTCTTC.

V usage is TRBV6-4 and J usage is TRBJ1-6, with 8 bases lining up with TRBD1. This CDR3 has 14 amino acids. V dropped 3 bases and J dropped 10; count of bases not matched to a gene: 5. Germline CDR1 MRHNA, CDR2 SNTAGT. CDR3 sequence: CASSDTGGRSPLHF. Written as DNA, the CDR3 is TGTGCCAGCAGTGATACAGGGGGACGATCACCCCTCCACTTT.

V is TRBV7-3 and J is TRBJ1-3; tentatively, D is TRBD1 (6 bases). In germline, CDR1 is SGHTA, CDR2 FQGTGA. CDR3 length: 15 amino acids. Trimming pared 5 bases from V and 2 bases from J, leaving 13 bases between. The CDR3 here is CASSREGGAGNTIYF. In DNA, the CDR3 is TGTGCCAGCAGCCGAGAAGGGGGAGCTGGAAACACCATATATTTT. The variable domain in full, completed from reference TRBV7-3 and TRBJ1-3, reads GAGVSQTPSNKVTEKGKYVELRCDPISGHTALYWYRQSLGQGPEFLIYFQGTGAADDSGLPNDRFFAVRPEGSVSTLKIQRTERGDSAVYLCASSREGGAGNTIYFGEGSWLTVV.

The chain has TRBV7-9 and TRBJ2-1; TRBD1 matches 7 bases. J gave up 10 bases and V 5 bases, and 8 bases lay outside the gene matches. Germline CDR1 reads SEHNR; CDR2 reads FQNEAQ (reference sequence). This CDR3 spans 13 amino acids. For the CDR3, the DNA is TGTGCCAGCAGCATCTACAGGGGCGGGGAGCAGTTCTTC. It yields the protein CASSIYRGGEQFF.

The CDR3 DNA reads as TGTGCCAGCAGAAGGGAAGGGGTAAGCTCCTACGAGCAGTACTTC. Protein: CASRREGVSSYEQYF. The gene calls are TRBV28 and TRBJ2-7, with D possibly being TRBD1 (5 bases). The CDR3 runs 15 residues. CDR1 MDHEN and CDR2 SYDVKM come from the germline V gene. Trimming pared 6 bases from V and 0 bases from J, leaving 15 bases between.

The chain couples TRBV13 to TRBJ2-5; weak D call: TRBD2 (6 bases). The V end lost 4 bases, the J end lost 1 base, and 13 bases lay between the germline ends. Germline CDR1 PRHDT, CDR2 FYEKMQ (reference sequence). The CDR3 length is 15 residues. The CDR3, as DNA: TGTGCCAGCAGCTACCAGCGGGCTCCCCAAGAGACCCAGTACTTC. Its translation: CASSYQRAPQETQYF.

The J gene is TRBJ2-2, the V gene TRBV6-5; D might be TRBD2 (6 bases). The CDR3 covers 16 residues. Germline-derived CDR1 and CDR2 are MNHEY and SVGAGI. V was pared by 0 bases and J by 4 bases, with 12 bases between. The CDR3 protein is CASSYSMRGGTGELFF. The DNA for the CDR3 is TGTGCCAGCAGTTACTCGATGCGGGGAGGCACCGGGGAGCTGTTTTTT.

This rearrangement joins TRBV7-9 to TRBJ2-7, with TRBD2 matching 11 bases. There are 16 residues in the CDR3. Looked up from germline, CDR1 is SEHNR and CDR2 is FQNEAQ (reference sequence). Trimming took 3 bases from V and 6 from J; bases not matched to a gene: 10. CDR3 bases: TGTGCCAGCAGCTTGGCTAGCGGGGGGCCAACCTCCGAGCAGTACTTC. Translation gives CASSLASGGPTSEQYF. Drawing the rest from reference TRBV7-9 and TRBJ2-7, the complete variable domain is DTGVSQNPRHKITKRGQNVTFRCDPISEHNRLYWYRQTLGQGPEFLTYFQNEAQLEKSRLLSDRFSAERPKGSFSTLEIQRTEQGDSAMYLCASSLASGGPTSEQYFGPGTRLTVT.

V and J are TRBV6-6 and TRBJ1-1, with TRBD1 matching 7 bases. Germline CDR1 is MNHNY and CDR2 is SVGAGI (reference sequence). The J segment lost 1 base and the V segment lost 4 bases, leaving 3 bases of the junction unmatched. CDR3 size: 14 residues. DNA of the CDR3: TGTGCCAGCAGTTCTCGGACAGGGAACACTGAAGCTTTCTTT. Encoded protein: CASSSRTGNTEAFF.

The V call is TRBV6-6, the J call TRBJ1-5; 7 positions match TRBD1. From germline, CDR1 is MNHNY and CDR2 SVGAGI (reference sequence). This CDR3 comprises 14 residues. V dropped 8 bases and J dropped 6; count of bases not matched to a gene: 10. In nucleotides, the CDR3 is TGTGCCAGCGCCACTTCAGGGGGGTTTCAGCCCCAGCATTTT. Amino acid sequence: CASATSGGFQPQHF.

V gene TRBV9 combines with J gene TRBJ2-1, with 7 bases that match TRBD2. Germline V gene data show CDR1 as SGDLS and CDR2 as YYNGEE. With V trimmed by 0 bases and J by 0 bases, 3 bases remained unmatched. The CDR3 loop spans 16 amino acids. CDR3: CASSVGEGRSYNEQFF. The CDR3, as DNA: TGTGCCAGCAGCGTAGGGGAGGGTCGCTCCTACAATGAGCAGTTCTTC.

This rearrangement joins TRBV19 to TRBJ1-2; TRBD1 matches 11 bases. Germline-derived CDR1 and CDR2 are LNHDA and SQIVND (reference sequence). The CDR3 extends over 15 amino acids. With V trimmed by 5 bases and J by 7 bases, 9 bases remained unmatched. CDR3 bases: TGTGCCAGTAGTGTTACCGGGACAGGGGGTACTGGCTACACCTTC. Encoded protein: CASSVTGTGGTGYTF.

The chain is built from TRBV4-1 and TRBJ2-5; 14 nucleotides agree with TRBD2. There are 15 residues in the CDR3. Germline loops: CDR1 MGHRA, CDR2 YSYEKL. The J segment lost 4 bases and the V segment lost 4 bases, leaving 2 bases of the junction unmatched. In DNA form, the CDR3 reads TGCGCCAGCAGCCCGGGACTAGCGGGAGTAGAGACCCAGTACTTC. Its translation is CASSPGLAGVETQYF.

The chain has TRBV28 and TRBJ1-4; D unresolved. V dropped 7 bases and J dropped 3 bases, with 18 bases sitting between them. This CDR3 is 16 amino acids long. Germline CDR1 MDHEN, CDR2 SYDVKM. CDR3 in amino acids: CASNPQLTGANEKLFF. CDR3 coding DNA: TGTGCCAGCAACCCACAATTGACCGGAGCTAATGAAAAACTGTTTTTT. Variable domain in full (rest from reference TRBV28 and TRBJ1-4): DVKVTQSSRYLVKRTGEKVFLECVQDMDHENMFWYRQDPGLGLRLIYFSYDVKMKEKGDIPEGYSVSREKKERFSLILESASTNQTSMYLCASNPQLTGANEKLFFGSGTQLSVL.

The chain links TRBV19 to TRBJ2-7; 9 nucleotides line up with TRBD2. The CDR3 contains 14 residues. With 5 bases clipped from V and 4 bases from J, the junction kept 6 bases outside the gene matches. The germline V gene encodes CDR1 LNHDA and CDR2 SQIVND (reference sequence). The CDR3 coding sequence is TGTGCCAGTAGTCCGGGACTAGCTTTTTACGAGCAGTACTTC. Translation: CASSPGLAFYEQYF.

The chain is built from TRBV28 and TRBJ1-5, with D perhaps TRBD1 (6 bases). V lost 7 bases to trimming and J lost 5 bases, with 15 bases between them. Germline CDR1 and CDR2: MDHEN and SYDVKM. The CDR3 covers 14 residues. The CDR3 loop is CASTLQGLDQPQHF. The CDR3, as DNA: TGTGCCAGCACCTTGCAGGGGCTGGATCAGCCCCAGCATTTT.

The gene calls are TRBV9 and TRBJ2-3, with D tentatively TRBD2 (5 bases). Germline V gene data show CDR1 as SGDLS and CDR2 as YYNGEE. The CDR3 is 12 amino acids. V was clipped by 0 bases and J by 7 bases, with 6 bases between them. CDR3 DNA: TGTGCCAGCAGCGTAGGAGGGAATACGCAGTATTTT. Protein product: CASSVGGNTQYF. The full variable domain, its missing parts supplied by reference TRBV9 and TRBJ2-3, is DSGVTQTPKHLITATGQRVTLRCSPRSGDLSVYWYQQSLDQGLQFLIQYYNGEERAKGNILERFSAQQFPDLHSELNLSSLELGDSALYFCASSVGGNTQYFGPGTRLTVL.

The gene calls are TRBV28 and TRBJ1-5, with 10 bases lining up with TRBD1. This CDR3 has 14 amino acids. Germline assignment: CDR1 MDHEN and CDR2 SYDVKM. With V trimmed by 6 bases and J by 7 bases, 6 bases remained unmatched. The CDR3 nucleotides are TGTGCCAGCAGCCCGGACAGGGGGGGACAGCCCCAGCATTTT. Its translation: CASSPDRGGQPQHF.

The rearrangement uses TRBV13 and TRBJ1-1, with TRBD1 as a possible D gene (6 bases). Trimming removed 1 base at V and 1 base at J, with 13 bases between. Germline V gene sequence: CDR1 PRHDT, CDR2 FYEKMQ (reference sequence). The CDR3 runs to 16 residues. The CDR3 here is CASSLAGGSWNTEAFF. The CDR3 region has the DNA TGTGCCAGCAGCTTAGCGGGGGGCTCTTGGAACACTGAAGCTTTCTTT.

The chain employs TRBV7-3 and TRBJ2-1; D remains unclear. This CDR3 comprises 15 residues. V gave up 1 base and J gave up 5 bases, with 12 bases separating them. CDR1 and CDR2 from the germline V gene are SGHTA and FQGTGA. This CDR3 reads CASSLSRGSNNEQFF. The CDR3 DNA is TGTGCCAGCAGCTTAAGTCGAGGATCCAACAATGAGCAGTTCTTC.

About this clone itself: Other DNA variants within this sample encode the same CDR3. The chain recombines TRBV30 with TRBJ1-3; TRBD1 matches 7 bases. The CDR3 has 15 amino acids. Germline CDR1 is GTSNPN and CDR2 is SVGIG (reference sequence). The V gene end was trimmed by 2 bases and the J gene end by 0 bases; junction bases not matched to a gene: 4. The CDR3 DNA reads TGTGCCTGGAGTCGGGACAGCGGCTCTGGAAACACCATATATTTT. It translates to CAWSRDSGSGNTIYF.

The chain employs TRBV6-1 and TRBJ1-1, with D tentatively TRBD1 (6 bases). CDR1 and CDR2 from the germline V gene are MNHNS and SASEGT. The V gene lost 7 bases and the J gene lost 8 bases, with 20 bases spanning the gap. CDR3 length: 14 residues. DNA for the CDR3: TGTGCCAGCATTAACCTCAACAGGGAAGGCGAAGCTTTCTTT. Its protein product is CASINLNREGEAFF.